The 31 T cell receptor beta chains below come from one sample, sequenced in a study of neurological immune-mediated disorders. TCRdb reprocessed the 5' RACE reads via MiXCR and lists one record per CDR3 protein. The data contain approximately 60,000 distinct CDR3 sequences, around 4.4% of them singletons. Sequencing input: PBMCs. These receptors were collected from a man between 50 and 59 years old with multiple sclerosis.

This clonotype has a handful of counts. The chain recombines TRBV27 with TRBJ1-2; TRBD1 matches at 10 bases. CDR3 length: 12 amino acids. V dropped 6 bases and J dropped 6; count of bases not matched to a gene: 1. Germline assignment: CDR1 MNHEY and CDR2 SMNVEV (reference sequence). This chain's CDR3 is CASRDRGDGYTF. CDR3 DNA sequence: TGTGCCAGCAGGGACAGGGGGGATGGCTACACCTTC.

Ten or more counts support this clonotype. V usage is TRBV19 and J usage is TRBJ2-1; the D is unclear. The germline CDR1 and CDR2 sequences are LNHDA and SQIVND (reference sequence). The CDR3 consists of 14 residues. V was clipped by 3 bases and J by 8 bases, with 14 bases between them. CDR3 sequence reads: CASSIGAASDEQFF. CDR3 in DNA: TGTGCCAGTAGTATTGGTGCAGCCTCTGATGAGCAGTTCTTC. Variable domain in full (rest from reference TRBV19 and TRBJ2-1): DGGITQSPKYLFRKEGQNVTLSCEQNLNHDAMYWYRQDPGQGLRLIYYSQIVNDFQKGDIAEGYSVSREKKESFPLTVTSAQKNPTAFYLCASSIGAASDEQFFGPGTRLTVL.

Remarks on this clonotype: A read error may be the cause here, since a much bigger clone is one base away. The CDR3 DNA reads as TGTGCCAGCATCGATACCCTGCTCGAGCAGTACTTC. Its translation is CASIDTLLEQYF. The genes are TRBV6-5 and TRBJ2-7; D gene uncertain. V shed 7 bases and J shed 6 bases, with 13 bases lying between them. The CDR3 is 12 residues long. In germline, CDR1 is MNHEY, CDR2 SVGAGI.

This clonotype was detected ten times or more. The genes are TRBV20-1 and TRBJ2-1; TRBD2 aligns across 13 bases. The CDR3 has 16 amino acids. Germline values: CDR1 DFQATT, CDR2 SNEGSKA (reference sequence). J lost 4 bases, V lost 5 bases, and 8 bases had no gene match. CDR3 in amino acids: CSALSTSGGTYNEQFF. CDR3 coding DNA: TGCAGTGCTCTCTCGACTAGCGGGGGGACTTACAATGAGCAGTTCTTC.

This clonotype was picked up many times. This chain uses TRBV12-3 or TRBV12-4 with TRBJ2-7; 14 bases are shared with TRBD2. The ends lost 3 bases at V and 4 bases at J; junction bases unmatched: 5. CDR3 length equals 16 residues. DNA of the CDR3: TGTGCCAGCAGTTTGACTAGCGGGAGGGCCAGGTACGAGCAGTACTTC. It encodes CASSLTSGRARYEQYF.

This clonotype was observed many times. V is TRBV20-1 and J is TRBJ2-3; perhaps TRBD1 as D (5 bases). Per the germline V gene, CDR1 is DFQATT and CDR2 is SNEGSKA (reference sequence). V was pared by 4 bases and J by 0 bases, with 11 bases between. The CDR3 is 14 amino acids. The CDR3 sequence: CSAIRVASTDTQYF. The CDR3 DNA follows: TGCAGTGCTATCAGGGTGGCTAGCACAGATACGCAGTATTTT.

The rearrangement links TRBV4-1 to TRBJ2-5; 8 bases line up with TRBD1. This CDR3 is 15 amino acids long. V gave up 5 bases and J gave up 4 bases; unmatched junction bases: 9. Germline V gene lookup returns CDR1 MGHRA and CDR2 YSYEKL. The CDR3: CASSYAQGAVETQYF. CDR3 nucleotides: TGCGCCAGCAGCTACGCCCAGGGGGCAGTAGAGACCCAGTACTTC.

In this sample, this clonotype turned up many times. V and J are TRBV24-1 and TRBJ1-1, with a tentative D call TRBD1 (6 bases). The length of the CDR3 is 12 residues. Trimming pared 7 bases from V and 7 bases from J, leaving 12 bases between. Germline V CDR1 and CDR2: KGHDR, SFDVKD. CDR3 DNA: TGTGCCACCAGGAACAGGGAGGGTGAAGCTTTCTTT. It encodes CATRNREGEAFF.

For this clonotype: A much larger clone lies one base from this, so it may be a read error. The chain links TRBV7-2 to TRBJ1-6; D is unclear. The length of the CDR3 is 13 residues. Trimming took off 4 bases at V and 7 bases at J, with 8 bases between the two ends. Germline V gene lookup returns CDR1 SGHTA and CDR2 FQGNSA. CDR3 loop: CASSSGSNSPLHF. DNA of the CDR3: TGTGCCAGCAGCTCTGGAAGCAATTCACCCCTCCACTTT.

The sample holds many counts of this clonotype. The chain carries TRBV20-1 and TRBJ2-3, with a weak D call TRBD2 (6 bases). The CDR3 runs to 11 residues. CDR1 DFQATT and CDR2 SNEGSKA come from the germline V gene (reference sequence). V was shortened by 6 bases and J by 10 bases, with 14 bases between the two germline ends. CDR3 nucleotide sequence: TGCAGTGCCGGGGGAGTCGGATCGCAGTATTTT. This gives the protein CSAGGVGSQYF.

This clonotype was recorded many times. The chain combines TRBV24-1 with TRBJ2-3; TRBD2 might be the D (5 bases). The germline V gene has CDR1 KGHDR and CDR2 SFDVKD. The CDR3 covers 17 residues. Trimming removed 0 bases from V and 4 bases from J, with 16 bases in between. The CDR3 coding sequence is TGTGCCACCAGTGATTTGCAAAGCGGCGGAACACCAGATACGCAGTATTTT. This sequence encodes CATSDLQSGGTPDTQYF.

This clonotype was detected ten times or more. This chain uses TRBV7-3 with TRBJ2-1; 12 nucleotides agree with TRBD2. The germline gives CDR1 SGHTA, CDR2 FQGTGA. V lost 5 bases and J lost 6; bases outside the gene matches: 8. The CDR3 has 16 amino acids. The CDR3 DNA sequence: TGTGCCAGCAGCCTCAGACTAGCGGGAGTAGGCAATGAGCAGTTCTTC. This gives the protein CASSLRLAGVGNEQFF.

The chain links TRBV7-9 to TRBJ2-7, with 12 nucleotides matching TRBD2. Germline V gene lookup returns CDR1 SEHNR and CDR2 FQNEAQ (reference sequence). The CDR3 is made up of 20 amino acids. Trimming took 4 bases from V and 2 from J; bases not matched to a gene: 18. Here the CDR3 reads CASSSADTLTSGRLTYEQYF. Here the CDR3 DNA reads TGTGCCAGCAGCTCGGCGGATACCTTGACTAGCGGGAGACTCACCTACGAGCAGTACTTC.

In this sample, this clonotype turned up many times. The chain employs TRBV2 and TRBJ2-1, with D perhaps matching TRBD2 (6 bases). Trimming removed 0 bases from V and 0 bases from J, with 9 bases in between. There are 16 residues in the CDR3. CDR1 and CDR2 (germline): SNHLY, FYNNEI. CDR3 in amino acids: CASSEAAGSSYNEQFF. CDR3 coding DNA: TGTGCCAGCAGTGAAGCGGCGGGGAGCTCCTACAATGAGCAGTTCTTC.

This clonotype turned up a few times. The chain has TRBV4-1 and TRBJ2-7; TRBD2 might be the D (6 bases). The CDR3 extends over 15 amino acids. Germline assignment: CDR1 MGHRA and CDR2 YSYEKL. Trimming removed 0 bases from V and 2 bases from J, with 11 bases in between. In DNA form, the CDR3 reads TGCGCCAGCAGCCAAGAGTGGGCTAGCGCCTACGAGCAGTACTTC. This sequence encodes CASSQEWASAYEQYF.

This clonotype was counted many times. The gene calls are TRBV3-1 and TRBJ2-7, with a possible D match to TRBD1 (6 bases). Germline V gene data show CDR1 as LGHDT and CDR2 as YNNKEL (reference sequence). Trimming cost V 4 bases and J 0 bases, with 7 bases left between them. The CDR3 is made up of 13 amino acids. CDR3 residues: CASSPDSSYEQYF. CDR3 bases: TGTGCCAGCAGCCCGGACAGCTCCTACGAGCAGTACTTC.

Many counts were recorded for this clonotype. J is TRBJ1-1 and V is TRBV7-9; a possible D gene is TRBD1 (6 bases). With 4 bases removed from V and 3 bases from J, the gap between germline ends came to 24 bases. Germline CDR1 reads SEHNR; CDR2 reads FQNEAQ (reference sequence). The CDR3 runs 18 residues. CDR3 sequence (DNA): TGTGCCAGCAGCTGGGACAACCCCCCACAACGTTCTTACACTGAAGCTTTCTTT. It specifies CASSWDNPPQRSYTEAFF. Variable domain in full (rest from reference TRBV7-9 and TRBJ1-1): DTGVSQNPRHKITKRGQNVTFRCDPISEHNRLYWYRQTLGQGPEFLTYFQNEAQLEKSRLLSDRFSAERPKGSFSTLEIQRTEQGDSAMYLCASSWDNPPQRSYTEAFFGQGTRLTVV.

This chain joins TRBV29-1 and TRBJ2-1; a possible D gene is TRBD2 (6 bases). Germline V gene lookup returns CDR1 SQVTM and CDR2 ANQGSEA. The germline V and J ends were trimmed by 7 bases and 6 bases, with 22 bases remaining between them. The CDR3 runs to 15 residues. Here the CDR3 reads CSGDSLAIGANEQFF. In DNA, the CDR3 is TGCAGCGGCGACTCACTAGCAATTGGGGCCAATGAGCAGTTCTTC.

This chain links TRBV5-1 with TRBJ1-1; a weak D match, TRBD1 (6 bases). There are 15 residues in the CDR3. Germline values: CDR1 SGHRS, CDR2 YFSETQ. Trimming removed 4 bases at V and 2 bases at J, with 15 bases between. The CDR3 DNA reads TGCGCCAGCAGCGTAAGCAGGGGCGCTAACACTGAAGCTTTCTTT. Protein sequence: CASSVSRGANTEAFF.

This clonotype has ten or more counts. The chain recombines TRBV5-1 with TRBJ2-1, with 9 bases lining up with TRBD1. Germline V gene data show CDR1 as SGHRS and CDR2 as YFSETQ. The J segment lost 2 bases and the V segment lost 4 bases, leaving 4 bases of the junction unmatched. The CDR3 has 15 amino acids. The CDR3: CASSQGQGTYNEQFF. CDR3 nucleotide sequence: TGCGCCAGCAGCCAAGGACAGGGGACCTACAATGAGCAGTTCTTC.

As for this clonotype: The junction and the germline gene differ at one end; a read error may be behind it. The chain recombines TRBV10-3 with TRBJ1-6, with TRBD1 matching 8 bases. The CDR3 spans 16 residues. Germline assignment: CDR1 ENHRY and CDR2 SYGVKD. The CDR3 DNA reads as TGTGCCATCAGTGCTACAGGACAGGGCGGTAATTCACCCCTCAACTTT. Its protein product is CAISATGQGGNSPLNF.

In this sample, this clonotype turned up many times. The rearrangement links TRBV5-1 to TRBJ2-7; 11 bases are a match to TRBD2. Germline CDR1 and CDR2: SGHRS and YFSETQ. The CDR3 runs 15 residues. V lost 0 bases to trimming and J lost 7 bases; unmatched junction nucleotides: 6. CDR3: CASSLELAGGQEQYF. The CDR3 DNA reads TGCGCCAGCAGCTTGGAGCTAGCGGGAGGTCAGGAGCAGTACTTC.

This clonotype came up many times. The chain employs TRBV18 and TRBJ1-5; no firm D call. Looked up from germline, CDR1 is KGHSH and CDR2 is LQKENI. Trimming cost V 3 bases and J 7 bases, with 10 bases left between them. This CDR3 has 13 residues. The chain's CDR3 is CASSPTEGQPQHF. The DNA of the CDR3 is TGTGCCAGCTCACCCACCGAAGGACAGCCCCAGCATTTT.

This clonotype has at least ten counts. This chain links TRBV10-2 with TRBJ2-7; TRBD1 is a possible D gene (5 bases). Deletions cut 6 bases from V and 6 bases from J, with 9 bases between. CDR1 is WSHSY and CDR2 is SAAADI in the germline V gene. The CDR3 runs 11 residues. The CDR3: CASRGVGEQYF. CDR3 nucleotide sequence: TGCGCCAGCAGAGGGGTGGGCGAGCAGTACTTC.

This clonotype has at least ten counts. J is TRBJ1-4 and V is TRBV5-1; unclear D gene. The CDR3 spans 16 residues. Trimming took 4 bases from V and 0 from J, leaving 13 bases between them. In germline, CDR1 is SGHRS, CDR2 YFSETQ. CDR3 in DNA: TGCGCCAGCAGCCTGGGCAAGGGAGCAACTAATGAAAAACTGTTTTTT. Amino acids: CASSLGKGATNEKLFF.

This clonotype has ten or more counts. V and J are TRBV6-2 or TRBV6-3 and TRBJ2-7, with D unresolved. The germline gives CDR1 MNHEY, CDR2 SVGEGT. Trimming pared 7 bases from V and 9 bases from J, leaving 19 bases between. The CDR3 is 13 amino acids. CDR3 sequence reads: CASTSGRRWGQYF. The CDR3 DNA sequence: TGTGCCAGCACCTCCGGTCGCCGATGGGGGCAGTACTTC.

At least ten counts were recorded for this clonotype. This chain connects TRBV12-3 or TRBV12-4 to TRBJ2-1, with TRBD2 identical over 8 bases. This CDR3 is 15 amino acids long. The trim removed 1 base at V and 4 bases at J, leaving 3 bases unmatched. The CDR3 DNA sequence: TGTGCCAGCAGTTTAGGGTTAGCGGGGTACAATGAGCAGTTCTTC. It encodes CASSLGLAGYNEQFF.

There are many counts of this clonotype. CDR3 DNA: TGTGCCAGCAATCTCGGTGGGCAGGGGGACACTGAAGCTTTCTTT. Amino acid sequence: CASNLGGQGDTEAFF. The V gene is TRBV28, the J gene TRBJ1-1, with TRBD1 matching over 7 bases. CDR1 and CDR2 from the germline V gene are MDHEN and SYDVKM. J was trimmed by 3 bases and V by 7 bases; bases with no gene match: 11. CDR3 length equals 15 residues.

This clonotype was counted many times. The junction and the germline gene differ at one end; a read error may be behind it. V gene TRBV9 combines with J gene TRBJ1-6; D is unclear. The CDR3 extends over 12 amino acids. CDR1 SGDLS and CDR2 YYNGEE come from the germline V gene. CDR3 nucleotide sequence: TGTGCCAGCAGCGAGTATAATTCACCCCTCAACTTT. The encoded protein is CASSEYNSPLNF.

This clonotype was recorded many times. The gene calls are TRBV5-1 and TRBJ2-3; D remains ambiguous. The CDR3 spans 12 residues. The V gene's germline CDR1 is SGHRS and CDR2 YFSETQ. With 4 bases removed from V and 5 bases from J, the gap between germline ends came to 8 bases. The CDR3 region is CASSVGLDTQYF. As DNA, the CDR3 is TGCGCCAGCAGCGTCGGTTTAGATACGCAGTATTTT. The full variable domain, in which reference TRBV5-1 and TRBJ2-3 provide the parts outside the CDR3, is KAGVTQTPRYLIKTRGQQVTLSCSPISGHRSVSWYQQTPGQGLQFLFEYFSETQRNKGNFPGRFSGRQFSNSRSEMNVSTLELGDSALYLCASSVGLDTQYFGPGTRLTVL.

Many counts were recorded for this clonotype. The chain couples TRBV11-3 to TRBJ2-3, with 14 bases fitting TRBD2. Looked up from germline, CDR1 is SGHNT and CDR2 is YENEEA. The CDR3 consists of 16 residues. V shed 4 bases and J 3 bases; nucleotides not matched to a gene: 3. The CDR3 is CASSSGLAGDTDTQYF. The CDR3 nucleotides read TGTGCCAGCAGCTCGGGACTAGCGGGAGATACAGATACGCAGTATTTT. Supplemented by reference TRBV11-3 and TRBJ2-3, the full variable domain reads EAGVVQSPRYKIIEKKQPVAFWCNPISGHNTLYWYLQNLGQGPELLIRYENEEAVDDSQLPKDRFSAERLKGVDSTLKIQPAELGDSAVYLCASSSGLAGDTDTQYFGPGTRLTVL.